The source of this T cell receptor (beta chain) is a study of blood T cell repertoires in COVID-19 (dated by TCRdb to about 2020). As for the study more broadly: Samples from collaborators originated in the United States, Italy and Spain and spanned both the acute and convalescent phases of COVID-19. A freely available public database, intended as a resource for researchers studying the immune response to SARS-CoV-2, is where the repertoires were released. Subjects who had been exposed to COVID-19, were actively infected with it, or had recovered from it provided the deeply sampled blood TCRbeta repertoires that made up the dataset. Samples were obtained from the ongoing ImmuneRACE study (first 160 participants) and from about 1,300 subjects provided by 6 global collaborators. Sample metadata almost always included a de-identified subject ID, COVID-19 status, age in years and sex. Where HLA class I and class II types were available, the types were taken from metadata supplied by the sample provider, not from assay-based typing. The material from the prospective study consisted of cDNA or gDNA derived from T cells, B-cell-depleted T cells, or PBMCs.

TCRbeta CDR3 regions were amplified from genomic DNA using the immunoSEQ Assay, a bias-controlled multiplex PCR. Processing in the source paper ran as follows. Within the assay, amplification of reference gene primers was used to estimate how many nucleated cells each sample contained. To quantify the absolute abundance of each unique TCRbeta CDR3 rearrangement, sequence reads were collapsed and filtered. For each sample, productive Simpson clonality was calculated as the square root of Simpson's diversity index across productive rearrangements. The clones in this table, taken by TCRdb from immuneACCESS, are in-frame only. Not every clone is retained; where verified, under half of the shortfall comes from an unresolved V gene, and the cause of the rest is unknown. V and J calls plus clone size are reproduced from that table; the DNA served to infer D and trimming. A total of approximately 74,000 clones appear in this sample, roughly 86% of them only once. The ten largest make up approximately 7.3% of the sample.

Study-wide findings and limitations: Clinical and demographic metadata were provided uncurated, with the amount varying by source and participant.

The collaborating institutions used their own protocols to collect whole blood in K2EDTA tubes. For TCRbeta analysis, collaborators shipped samples as frozen whole blood, isolated PBMCs, or DNA extracted from either of those sample types. To note about this clone: The antigen this receptor binds is unknown. No qualities accompany the bases; no much larger clone lies one base away.

From the cysteine up to the phenylalanine, the CDR3 has a length of 14 residues. The entry retains the CDR3 DNA only, 42 bases that are in frame from base 1. Unmatched junction bases come to 6, with V trimmed by 6 bases and J by 2 bases. Reading the germline V gene gives CDR1 MDHEN and CDR2 SYDVKM. This sequence uses TRBV28 and TRBJ1-2; the junction holds 7 bases that match TRBD1. This sequence originates from a man aged 70 or older with acute or convalescent COVID-19. Sequencing was carried out using peripheral blood. The CDR3 in this case is CASRTWTGNYGYTF. The nucleotide sequence is given as TGTGCCAGCAGAACCTGGACAGGCAACTATGGCTACACCTTC.